The clone carrying this T cell receptor (beta chain) was recorded a few times. Its antigen is undetermined. The data were taken from a study of shared clonotypes between healthy human individuals. Points from the study as a whole: Only a few donors were included, so the genetic and exposure-history diversity represented was limited. It was anticipated that sequencing depth would influence how many clonotypes donors shared. Tissues were not sampled, only blood, and their repertoires likely differ.

Profiled with immunoSEQ multiplex PCR; TCRdb holds only in-frame clones, not every one. Here the sample spans approximately 460,000 clones, about 74% being singletons. There were no recent acute infections or vaccinations among the donors, who were healthy HIV-negative adults. The TCR sequence derives from a middle-aged woman in good health. Some clones in this sample may be carry-over from other donors' samples. The sequenced material came from PBMCs.

In DNA, the CDR3 is TGCAGCGTTGGGACTAGCGGGATACACGAGCAGTACTTC. Encoded protein: CSVGTSGIHEQYF. This sequence joins TRBV29-1 and TRBJ2-7; 12 nucleotides match TRBD2. This CDR3 region has 13 residues. Germline V gene data show CDR1 as SQVTM and CDR2 as ANQGSEA. Trimming removed 4 bases from V and 5 bases from J; junction bases left unmatched: 3.